Presented here are 14 T cell receptor beta chains from one specimen sequenced in a study of blood T cell repertoires in COVID-19. Sequenced by immunoSEQ multiplex PCR; TCRdb stores in-frame clones only, minus some. The sample contains over 65,000 clones, approximately 82% of which appear only once. The sequencing input was peripheral blood. These receptors were taken from an elderly man with active COVID-19.

This clone appeared once. The chain couples TRBV7-9 to TRBJ1-2; tentative D call: TRBD1 (5 bases). V gave up 5 bases and J gave up 4 bases, with 14 bases separating them. The CDR3 is made up of 14 amino acids. Looked up from germline, CDR1 is SEHNR and CDR2 is FQNEAQ (reference sequence). CDR3 DNA: TGTGCCAGCAGCAATTATCAGGGACTCTATGGCTACACCTTC. Its protein product is CASSNYQGLYGYTF.

Here the CDR3 DNA reads TGTGCCAATAAGGCTAGCGGGTTGCTTTCTGGGGCCAACGTCCTGACTTTC. Amino acids: CANKASGLLSGANVLTF. This chain links TRBV19 with TRBJ2-6; TRBD2 matches at 8 bases. V lost 10 bases and J lost 1; bases outside the gene matches: 12. CDR3 size: 17 residues. CDR1 is LNHDA, CDR2 SQIVND, per germline (reference sequence).

The V gene is TRBV5-1, the J gene TRBJ2-3; 9 nucleotides agree with TRBD1. This CDR3 is 18 amino acids long. CDR1 SGHRS and CDR2 YFSETQ come from the germline V gene. V shed 3 bases and J 2 bases; nucleotides not matched to a gene: 13. The CDR3 sequence is CASSWGGQGRMNTDTQYF. CDR3 in DNA: TGCGCCAGCAGCTGGGGGGGACAGGGTCGAATGAACACAGATACGCAGTATTTT.

This clone was observed a handful of times. The rearrangement joins TRBV6-1 to TRBJ1-5; D call uncertain. Germline V lookup: CDR1 MNHNS, CDR2 SASEGT. The germline V and J ends were trimmed by 3 bases and 4 bases, with 16 bases remaining between them. The CDR3 is 16 residues long. The CDR3 nucleotides read TGTGCCAGCAGTGAGACTCGACCGGGAGGGAATCAGCCCCAGCATTTT. This gives the protein CASSETRPGGNQPQHF.

The chain carries TRBV9 and TRBJ2-7; 7 nucleotides line up with TRBD1. The junction had 5 bases not matched to a gene; V was cut back by 0 bases and J by 2 bases. Germline loops: CDR1 SGDLS, CDR2 YYNGEE. This CDR3 is built from 15 residues. CDR3 protein: CASSVAGQVAYEQYF. The CDR3 DNA is TGTGCCAGCAGCGTAGCCGGACAGGTGGCCTACGAGCAGTACTTC.

The count of this clone is one. The rearrangement uses TRBV28 and TRBJ2-1; D is uncertain. This CDR3 has 11 amino acids. The germline gives CDR1 MDHEN, CDR2 SYDVKM. Deletions cut 6 bases from V and 5 bases from J, with 5 bases between. The CDR3 region is CASSLNNEQFF. The CDR3 nucleotides read TGTGCCAGCAGCCTAAACAATGAGCAGTTCTTC. Together with reference TRBV28 and TRBJ2-1, the CDR3 gives the full variable domain: DVKVTQSSRYLVKRTGEKVFLECVQDMDHENMFWYRQDPGLGLRLIYFSYDVKMKEKGDIPEGYSVSREKKERFSLILESASTNQTSMYLCASSLNNEQFFGPGTRLTVL.

This chain joins TRBV4-2 and TRBJ1-5; no clear D. The V gene's germline CDR1 is LGHNA and CDR2 YNFKEQ. This CDR3 has 14 residues. V was trimmed by 2 bases and J by 9 bases, leaving 14 bases between them. Written as DNA, the CDR3 is TGTGCCAGCAGCCAAAGTAGAAATTCGGGGCCCCAGCATTTT. Translation: CASSQSRNSGPQHF.

This clone has a handful of counts. This CDR3 is CASSLGLAGRNEQFF. The CDR3 region has the DNA TGTGCCAGCAGCCTGGGACTAGCGGGTAGAAATGAGCAGTTCTTC. J is TRBJ2-1 and V is TRBV27, with 12 positions matching TRBD2. The J segment lost 7 bases and the V segment lost 6 bases, leaving 7 bases of the junction unmatched. CDR3 length: 15 residues. Germline V gene data show CDR1 as MNHEY and CDR2 as SMNVEV (reference sequence).

The CDR3 DNA reads as TGTGCCAGTAGTATAAGACGGACTTCTAATGAAAAACTGTTTTTT. Residues: CASSIRRTSNEKLFF. This chain joins TRBV19 and TRBJ1-4; D remains unclear. CDR1 and CDR2 from the germline V gene are LNHDA and SQIVND (reference sequence). This CDR3 spans 15 amino acids. Trimming stripped 2 bases from V and 3 bases from J, with 10 bases between.

The rearrangement joins TRBV5-1 to TRBJ2-7, with TRBD1 matching over 7 bases. V lost 4 bases and J lost 4; bases outside the gene matches: 5. Germline CDR1 and CDR2: SGHRS and YFSETQ. This CDR3 has 13 amino acids. Here the CDR3 DNA reads TGCGCCAGCAGCCGGCCAGGGGGTTACGAGCAGTACTTC. As protein: CASSRPGGYEQYF.

The chain links TRBV6-5 to TRBJ2-1, with D possibly TRBD2 on 5 matching bases. Germline loops: CDR1 MNHEY, CDR2 SVGAGI. There are 15 residues in the CDR3. V was shortened by 0 bases and J by 3 bases, with 9 bases between the two germline ends. The CDR3 loop is CASSYSMDFYNEQFF. CDR3 sequence (DNA): TGTGCCAGCAGTTACTCGATGGACTTCTACAATGAGCAGTTCTTC.

V gene TRBV19 combines with J gene TRBJ1-6; D uncertain. The germline V and J ends were trimmed by 8 bases and 0 bases, with 14 bases remaining between them. The V gene's germline CDR1 is LNHDA and CDR2 SQIVND (reference sequence). This CDR3 comprises 16 residues. In DNA, the CDR3 is TGTGCCAGTGGAGACTCAACGGTCTCCTATAATTCACCCCTCCACTTT. This encodes CASGDSTVSYNSPLHF.

The chain links TRBV5-4 to TRBJ2-3; 7 bases map to TRBD2. Germline V gene data show CDR1 as SGHNT and CDR2 as YYREEE (reference sequence). CDR3 length: 14 amino acids. After removal of 6 bases from V and 2 bases from J, the junction contained 6 bases not matched to a gene. CDR3 DNA: TGTGCCAGCACCCTGCGGGGGAACACAGATACGCAGTATTTT. Residues: CASTLRGNTDTQYF.

The V gene is TRBV6-2 or TRBV6-3, the J gene TRBJ2-1; D gene uncertain. V lost 5 bases, J lost 7 bases, and 12 bases lay in between. The CDR3 is 13 residues long. Germline CDR1 reads MNHEY; CDR2 reads SVGEGT. Here the CDR3 reads CASSPNQLNEQFF. The CDR3 nucleotides are TGTGCCAGCAGTCCCAACCAGTTAAATGAGCAGTTCTTC.